The source of this T cell receptor (beta chain) is a study of OX40 agonist ivuxolimab in advanced cancers. Looking at the study overall: Those enrolled were around 87% male, with a mean age of around 57 years and ages from about 20 to 90.

Using immunoSEQ multiplex PCR, the repertoire was profiled, and TCRdb retains in-frame clones only, with some absent. Among about 45,000 clones, roughly 92% were seen once, and the ten largest hold over 12%. Study findings and constraints: Nonresponders, in some cases, also had low normalized T-cell clonal expansion. By week 6 at 0.1 to 3.0 mg/kg, blood CD4+ and CD8+ T cells had expanded clonally.

Remarks on this clone: Its antigen is as yet unknown.

This clonotype was sampled from an adult with an advanced solid tumor such as melanoma, head and neck, liver or kidney cancer. The sequenced sample was CD4+ or CD8+ T cells sorted from blood, obtained in a trial of the OX40 agonist ivuxolimab.

For the CDR3, the DNA is TGTGCCAGTAGGCACAGGGGAGGTCCCTCTGGGGCCAACGTCCTGACTTTC. Its translation: CASRHRGGPSGANVLTF. The V call is TRBV19, the J call TRBJ2-6; D might be TRBD1 (7 bases). Trimming took off 6 bases at V and 0 bases at J, with 15 bases between the two ends. Germline V lookup: CDR1 LNHDA, CDR2 SQIVND (reference sequence). The CDR3 is 17 amino acids.